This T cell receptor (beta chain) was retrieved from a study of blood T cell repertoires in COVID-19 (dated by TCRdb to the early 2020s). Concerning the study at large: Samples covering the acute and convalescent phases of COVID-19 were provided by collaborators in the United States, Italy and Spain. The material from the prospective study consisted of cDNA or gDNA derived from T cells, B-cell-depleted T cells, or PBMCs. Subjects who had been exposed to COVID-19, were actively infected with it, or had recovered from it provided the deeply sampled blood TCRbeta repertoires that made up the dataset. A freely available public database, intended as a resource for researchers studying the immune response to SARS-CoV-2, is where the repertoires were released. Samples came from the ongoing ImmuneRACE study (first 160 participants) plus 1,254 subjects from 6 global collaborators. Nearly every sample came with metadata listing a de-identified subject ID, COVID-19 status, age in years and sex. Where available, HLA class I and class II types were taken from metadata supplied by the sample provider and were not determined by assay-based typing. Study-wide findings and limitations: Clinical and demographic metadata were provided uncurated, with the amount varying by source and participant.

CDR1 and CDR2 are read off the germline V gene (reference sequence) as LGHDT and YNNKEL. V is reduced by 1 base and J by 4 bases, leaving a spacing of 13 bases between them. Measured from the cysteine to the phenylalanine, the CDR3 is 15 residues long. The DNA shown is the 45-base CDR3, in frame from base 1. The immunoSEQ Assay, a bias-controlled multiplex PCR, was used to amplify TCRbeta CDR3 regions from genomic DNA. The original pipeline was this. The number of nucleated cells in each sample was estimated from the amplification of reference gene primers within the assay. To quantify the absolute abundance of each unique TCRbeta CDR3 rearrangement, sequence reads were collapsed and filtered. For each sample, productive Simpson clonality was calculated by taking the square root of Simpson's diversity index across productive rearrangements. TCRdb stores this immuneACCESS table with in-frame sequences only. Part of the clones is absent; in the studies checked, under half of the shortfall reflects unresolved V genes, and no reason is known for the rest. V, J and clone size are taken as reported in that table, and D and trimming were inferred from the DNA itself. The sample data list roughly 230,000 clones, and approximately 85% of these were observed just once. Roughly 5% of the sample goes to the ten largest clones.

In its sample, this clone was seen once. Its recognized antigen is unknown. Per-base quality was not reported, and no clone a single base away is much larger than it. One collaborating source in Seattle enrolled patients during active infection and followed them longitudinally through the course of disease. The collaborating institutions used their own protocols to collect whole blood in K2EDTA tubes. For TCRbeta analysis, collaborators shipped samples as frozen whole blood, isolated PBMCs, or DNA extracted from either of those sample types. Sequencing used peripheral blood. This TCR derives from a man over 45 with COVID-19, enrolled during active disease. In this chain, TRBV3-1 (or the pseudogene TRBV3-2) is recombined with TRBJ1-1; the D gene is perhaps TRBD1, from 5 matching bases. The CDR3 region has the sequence CASSQVLRQGTEAFF. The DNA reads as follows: TGTGCCAGCAGCCAAGTACTAAGGCAGGGCACTGAAGCTTTCTTT.